The clone carrying this T cell receptor (beta chain) was seen only a few times. Its target is unknown. The data stem from a study of T-cell memory formation after mild COVID-19. The study, taken as a whole, reports: CD4+ contracting clones were mainly CM and EM; CD8+ ones, EMRA.

Germline V CDR1 and CDR2: MNHNY, SVGAGI (reference sequence). V dropped 4 bases and J dropped 1; count of bases not matched to a gene: 6. The length of the CDR3 is 15 residues. TCR alpha and TCR beta cDNA libraries carrying sample barcodes and UMIs came from 5'RACE with constant-segment primers. MiXCR was run by TCRdb on the 5' RACE reads, yielding one entry per CDR3 protein. The repertoire holds roughly 300,000 distinct CDR3 sequences, with about an eighth as singletons. This receptor was taken from a man younger than 30 who had mild COVID-19 (a few samples of this study predate the infection). Cell type and time point are not known. What was sequenced was PBMCs or a T cell subset sorted from them (not recorded which). The chain links TRBV6-6 to TRBJ2-7; 8 nucleotides match TRBD1. CDR3 amino acids: CASSSRDRISYEQYF. Written as DNA, the CDR3 is TGTGCCAGCAGTTCTCGGGACAGGATTTCCTACGAGCAGTACTTC.